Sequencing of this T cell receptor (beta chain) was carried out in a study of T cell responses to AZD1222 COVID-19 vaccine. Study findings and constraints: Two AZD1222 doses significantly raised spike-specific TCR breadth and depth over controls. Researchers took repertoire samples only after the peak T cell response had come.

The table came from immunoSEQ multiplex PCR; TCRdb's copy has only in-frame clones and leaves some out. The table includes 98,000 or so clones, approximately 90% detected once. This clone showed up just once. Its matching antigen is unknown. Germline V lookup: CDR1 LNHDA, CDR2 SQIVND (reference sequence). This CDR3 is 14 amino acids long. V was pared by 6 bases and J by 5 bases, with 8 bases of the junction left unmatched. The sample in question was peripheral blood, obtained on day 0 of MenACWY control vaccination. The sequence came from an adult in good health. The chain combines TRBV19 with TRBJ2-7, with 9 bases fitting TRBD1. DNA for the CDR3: TGTGCCAGTAGGGACAGGGGAGTTGTCCACGAGCAGTACTTC. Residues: CASRDRGVVHEQYF. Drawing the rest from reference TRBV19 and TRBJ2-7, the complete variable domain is DGGITQSPKYLFRKEGQNVTLSCEQNLNHDAMYWYRQDPGQGLRLIYYSQIVNDFQKGDIAEGYSVSREKKESFPLTVTSAQKNPTAFYLCASRDRGVVHEQYFGPGTRLTVT.